This T cell receptor (beta chain) was obtained from a study of blood T cell repertoires in COVID-19. Study as a whole: From T cells, B-cell-depleted T cells, or PBMCs came the material, which was cDNA or gDNA.

Profiling relied on immunoSEQ multiplex PCR, and the TCRdb table lists in-frame clones only, not all of them. The data hold 450,000 to 500,000 clones, with approximately 86% observed a single time. Cohorts were assigned according to the clinical history that participants reported. Input material: PBMCs or T cells enriched from blood (not recorded which). The TCR was taken from a woman aged 55-69 years who had recovered from COVID-19.

CDR3 region: CASSILPGQGPNQPQHF. The CDR3 DNA sequence: TGTGCCAGCAGCATTCTACCGGGACAGGGGCCTAATCAGCCCCAGCATTTT. The chain has TRBV21-1 and TRBJ1-5; no DNA check was done on the table's D call, TRBD1. TRBV21-1 is described as a pseudogene. This CDR3 has 17 amino acids.